The source of this T cell receptor beta chain is a study of blood T cell repertoires in COVID-19. Study as a whole: Samples of COVID-19 (acute and convalescent) were obtained from the United States, Italy and Spain. T cells, B-cell-depleted T cells, or PBMCs provided the cDNA or gDNA that served as material.

TCRdb's table, derived via immunoSEQ multiplex PCR, lists solely in-frame clones and lacks some. The sample yields 220,000 or so clones, about four fifths seen once. Germline CDR1 and CDR2: SQVTM and ANQGSEA. The CDR3 covers 14 residues. Trimming removed 5 bases from V and 2 bases from J; junction bases left unmatched: 4. This rearrangement joins TRBV29-1 to TRBJ1-1; 11 bases are shared with TRBD1. The sample consisted of peripheral blood. This sequence was found in a woman aged 80 or over with acute or convalescent COVID-19. The CDR3 region has the DNA TGCAGCGTTTCGGGACAGGGGGGAAACACTGAAGCTTTCTTT. Amino acids: CSVSGQGGNTEAFF.